The 8 T cell receptor beta chains below come from one sample, sequenced in a study of T cell responses to AZD1222 COVID-19 vaccine. Sequencing used immunoSEQ multiplex PCR; TCRdb keeps in-frame clones, though not all of them. The sample contains 120,000 to 150,000 clones, 90% to 95% of which appear only once. Sequencing was performed on peripheral blood, taken 28 days after the second AZD1222 dose. These receptors came from an adult who received the AZD1222 COVID-19 vaccine.

V is TRBV7-9 and J is TRBJ2-6, with D hard to call. Trimming removed 1 base from V and 0 bases from J, with 4 bases in between. Looked up from germline, CDR1 is SEHNR and CDR2 is FQNEAQ (reference sequence). This CDR3 has 15 amino acids. The CDR3 DNA is TGTGCCAGCAGCTTAGATGGCTCTGGGGCCAACGTCCTGACTTTC. This encodes CASSLDGSGANVLTF.

J is TRBJ2-7 and V is TRBV3-1 (or the pseudogene TRBV3-2); unclear D gene. V was cut by 5 bases and J by 0 bases, with 5 bases left in between. This CDR3 has 12 residues. Per germline, CDR1 LGHDT and CDR2 YNNKEL (reference sequence). The DNA of the CDR3 is TGTGCCAGCAGCGGGAACTCCTACGAGCAGTACTTC. Its protein is CASSGNSYEQYF.

The chain joins TRBV6-5 to TRBJ2-7; D tentatively reads TRBD1 or TRBD2 (5 bases each). The germline V gene has CDR1 MNHEY and CDR2 SVGAGI. This CDR3 spans 13 amino acids. The V gene lost 5 bases and the J gene lost 6 bases, with 14 bases spanning the gap. The CDR3 sequence is CASSRLGGVEQYF. DNA of the CDR3: TGTGCCAGCAGTAGACTTGGGGGAGTCGAGCAGTACTTC.

This chain uses TRBV5-1 with TRBJ1-3; TRBD1 matches at 7 bases. There are 16 residues in the CDR3. Germline CDR1 SGHRS, CDR2 YFSETQ. The ends lost 0 bases at V and 3 bases at J; junction bases unmatched: 6. Here the CDR3 DNA reads TGCGCCAGCAGCTTGGAAGGGGGCGCAGGTGGAAACACCATATATTTT. As protein: CASSLEGGAGGNTIYF. The full variable domain, completed using reference TRBV5-1 and TRBJ1-3, is KAGVTQTPRYLIKTRGQQVTLSCSPISGHRSVSWYQQTPGQGLQFLFEYFSETQRNKGNFPGRFSGRQFSNSRSEMNVSTLELGDSALYLCASSLEGGAGGNTIYFGEGSWLTVV.

The chain employs TRBV7-3 and TRBJ2-7; D not certain. CDR3 length equals 16 residues. Trimming stripped 5 bases from V and 0 bases from J, with 17 bases between. Germline loops: CDR1 SGHTA, CDR2 FQGTGA. The CDR3 is CASSRGRAARSYEQYF. The CDR3, as DNA: TGTGCCAGCAGCCGAGGACGGGCAGCCCGCTCCTACGAGCAGTACTTC.

This sequence joins TRBV6-1 and TRBJ2-7, with D possibly TRBD1 on 6 matching bases. This CDR3 has 15 amino acids. Per the germline V gene, CDR1 is MNHNS and CDR2 is SASEGT. Trimming took 8 bases from V and 7 from J, leaving 24 bases between them. In DNA form, the CDR3 reads TGTGCCAGCCGACGTAACGGGACACTCCCTAGGGAGCAGTACTTC. Translating it yields CASRRNGTLPREQYF.

This clone was recorded once. V and J are TRBV19 and TRBJ2-7; 9 bases align to TRBD2. V shed 1 base and J 4 bases; nucleotides not matched to a gene: 2. Germline V CDR1 and CDR2: LNHDA, SQIVND (reference sequence). The CDR3 is made up of 14 amino acids. This CDR3 is CASSIATSGYEQYF. Here the CDR3 DNA reads TGTGCCAGTAGTATAGCGACTAGCGGATACGAGCAGTACTTC. Full variable domain (outside the CDR3, taken from reference TRBV19 and TRBJ2-7): DGGITQSPKYLFRKEGQNVTLSCEQNLNHDAMYWYRQDPGQGLRLIYYSQIVNDFQKGDIAEGYSVSREKKESFPLTVTSAQKNPTAFYLCASSIATSGYEQYFGPGTRLTVT.

The V and J genes are TRBV6-5 and TRBJ2-2, with D tentatively TRBD1 (5 bases). Trimming shortened V by 8 bases and J by 3 bases, and 13 bases separated the two germline ends. Germline values: CDR1 MNHEY, CDR2 SVGAGI. The CDR3 is made up of 14 amino acids. The CDR3 DNA is TGTGCCAGCCACAGGTTGTCGGACACCGGGGAGCTGTTTTTT. Translated, it gives CASHRLSDTGELFF.